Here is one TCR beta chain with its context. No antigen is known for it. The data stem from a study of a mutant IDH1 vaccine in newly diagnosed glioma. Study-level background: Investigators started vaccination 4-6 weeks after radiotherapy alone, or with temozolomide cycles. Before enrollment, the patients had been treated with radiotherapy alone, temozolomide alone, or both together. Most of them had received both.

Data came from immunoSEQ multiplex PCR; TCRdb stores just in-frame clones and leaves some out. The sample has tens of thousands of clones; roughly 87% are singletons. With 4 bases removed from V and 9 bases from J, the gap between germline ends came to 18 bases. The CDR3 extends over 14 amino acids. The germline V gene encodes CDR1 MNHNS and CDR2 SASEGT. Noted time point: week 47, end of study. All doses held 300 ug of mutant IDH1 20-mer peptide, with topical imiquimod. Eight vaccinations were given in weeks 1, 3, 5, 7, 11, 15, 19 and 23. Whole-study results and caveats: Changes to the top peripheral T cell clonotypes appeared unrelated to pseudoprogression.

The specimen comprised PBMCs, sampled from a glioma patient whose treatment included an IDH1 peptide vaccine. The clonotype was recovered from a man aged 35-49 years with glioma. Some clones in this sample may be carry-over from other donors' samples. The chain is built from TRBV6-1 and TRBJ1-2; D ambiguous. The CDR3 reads CASSASAAVGRYTF. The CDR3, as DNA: TGTGCCAGCAGTGCCTCGGCCGCGGTTGGACGCTACACCTTC.